Below are 7 T cell receptor beta chains sequenced from a single sample in a study of T-cell reconstitution after alpha-beta-depleted transplantation in children. Construction of the TCRbeta library involved unique molecular identifiers. TCRdb re-derived calls from the PCR reads in MiXCR, one entry per CDR3 protein. The sample includes about a million distinct CDR3 sequences, about 29% of them seen just once. This material consisted of PBMCs, mostly from graft donor cells, taken 360 days after TCRalphabeta/CD19-depleted stem cell transplant. These receptors all come from a boy in the first two years of life who had a stem cell transplant for SCID, so the T cells may come from the graft donor.

This rearrangement joins TRBV7-9 to TRBJ2-5; TRBD2 might be the D (5 bases). In germline, CDR1 is SEHNR, CDR2 FQNEAQ (reference sequence). The CDR3 extends over 15 amino acids. Trimming removed 2 bases from V and 3 bases from J, with 13 bases in between. The CDR3 spells CASSLRRAGEETQYF. DNA for the CDR3: TGTGCCAGCAGCTTAAGGCGGGCAGGCGAAGAGACCCAGTACTTC.

This clonotype has just a few counts. The chain joins TRBV10-3 to TRBJ2-3; no firm D call. The CDR3 runs to 12 residues. Germline-derived CDR1 and CDR2 are ENHRY and SYGVKD. With 0 bases removed from V and 12 bases from J, the gap between germline ends came to 10 bases. The CDR3 loop is CAISESVGSQYF. The CDR3 nucleotides read TGTGCCATCAGTGAGTCGGTCGGCAGTCAGTATTTT.

This clonotype turned up a few times. The chain carries TRBV3-1 and TRBJ2-5; D gene unclear. Germline CDR1 is LGHDT and CDR2 is YNNKEL (reference sequence). This CDR3 comprises 13 residues. Trimming removed 0 bases at V and 2 bases at J, with 4 bases between. For the CDR3, the DNA is TGTGCCAGCAGCCAAGAGGGTCAAGAGACCCAGTACTTC. This translates into CASSQEGQETQYF.

The CDR3 here is CASTFGPRGTIYF. Written as DNA, the CDR3 is TGTGCCAGCACTTTCGGGCCGAGAGGCACCATATATTTT. This rearrangement joins TRBV7-2 to TRBJ1-3; D remains ambiguous. V was clipped by 7 bases and J by 9 bases, with 16 bases between them. From germline, CDR1 is SGHTA and CDR2 FQGNSA. This CDR3 has 13 residues. Drawing the rest from reference TRBV7-2 and TRBJ1-3, the complete variable domain is GAGVSQSPSNKVTEKGKDVELRCDPISGHTALYWYRQSLGQGLEFLIYFQGNSAPDKSGLPSDRFSAERTGGSVSTLTIQRTQQEDSAVYLCASTFGPRGTIYFGEGSWLTVV.

The J gene is TRBJ1-2, the V gene TRBV18; TRBD1 matches at 9 bases. CDR3 size: 16 residues. Germline assignment: CDR1 KGHSH and CDR2 LQKENI. The J segment lost 2 bases and the V segment lost 4 bases, leaving 8 bases of the junction unmatched. CDR3 in DNA: TGTGCCAGCTCACGAAAAACCGGGACAGGGAACTATGGCTACACCTTC. As protein: CASSRKTGTGNYGYTF.

This clonotype came up a few times. The rearrangement uses TRBV11-2 and TRBJ2-7; 7 nucleotides line up with TRBD1. CDR3 length equals 15 residues. The V segment lost 4 bases and the J segment 3 bases; nucleotides outside the gene matches: 9. Germline CDR1 is SGHAT and CDR2 is FQNNGV. The DNA for the CDR3 is TGTGCCAGCAGCTATCCGACAGGGCCAGTCTACGAGCAGTACTTC. Protein: CASSYPTGPVYEQYF.

The gene calls are TRBV28 and TRBJ2-5; 8 positions agree with TRBD2. This CDR3 has 15 residues. V lost 5 bases, J lost 7 bases, and 12 bases stayed unmatched. Per germline, CDR1 MDHEN and CDR2 SYDVKM. The CDR3 DNA reads as TGTGCCAGCAGTGATCCGGGACTAGAGTCCGGGACCCAGTACTTC. This translates into CASSDPGLESGTQYF.